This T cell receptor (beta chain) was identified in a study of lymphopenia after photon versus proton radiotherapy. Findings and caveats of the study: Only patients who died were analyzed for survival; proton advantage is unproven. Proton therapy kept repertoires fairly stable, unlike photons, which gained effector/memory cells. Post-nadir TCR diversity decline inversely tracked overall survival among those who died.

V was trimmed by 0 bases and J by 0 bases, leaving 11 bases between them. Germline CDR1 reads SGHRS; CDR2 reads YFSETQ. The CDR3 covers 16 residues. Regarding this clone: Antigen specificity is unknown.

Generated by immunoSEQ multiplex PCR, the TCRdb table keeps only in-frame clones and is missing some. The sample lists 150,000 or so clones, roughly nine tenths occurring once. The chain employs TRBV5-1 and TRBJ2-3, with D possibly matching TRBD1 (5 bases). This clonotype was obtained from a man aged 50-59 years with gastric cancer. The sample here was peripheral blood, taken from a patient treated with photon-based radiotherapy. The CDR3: CASSLAQASSTDTQYF. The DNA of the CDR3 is TGCGCCAGCAGCTTGGCACAGGCCTCTAGCACAGATACGCAGTATTTT.